This TCR beta chain is from a study of blood T cell repertoires in COVID-19. Across the whole study: Material from acute and convalescent COVID-19 was sourced from the United States, Italy and Spain. Sources were T cells, B-cell-depleted T cells, or PBMCs; the material itself was cDNA or gDNA.

In the original workflow: Reference gene primer amplification in the assay estimated nucleated cell counts. Some clones are missing from TCRdb's copy, which holds only in-frame ones; the method was immunoSEQ multiplex PCR. Clone size and V and J calls were adopted from that table, with D and trimming inferred from the DNA. The sample includes approximately 290,000 clones, 87% of them seen just once. V lost 3 bases, J lost 8 bases, and 20 bases lay in between. CDR1 is MRHNA, CDR2 SNTAGT, per germline. The CDR3 spans 16 residues. In this sample, this clone turned up a few times. The sample was peripheral blood. V and J are TRBV6-4 and TRBJ2-1; the D gene is possibly TRBD2 (6 bases). The TCR was taken from a man between 18 and 29 years old with active or convalescent COVID-19. CDR3 DNA sequence: TGTGCCAGCAGTGAAAGGTCGGGAGTCGGTGGGCATGAGCAGTTCTTC. It yields the protein CASSERSGVGGHEQFF.